This T cell receptor (beta chain) is drawn from a study of shared clonotypes between healthy human individuals. Notes on the study in general: Represented diversity (both genetic and exposure-history) was limited by the small number of donors. Sequencing depth was predicted to influence how clonotypes are shared among donors.

Germline CDR1 is MDHEN and CDR2 is SYDVKM. CDR3 length equals 14 residues. Trimming took 4 bases from V and 7 from J, leaving 14 bases between them. Sequenced by immunoSEQ multiplex PCR; TCRdb stores in-frame clones only, minus some. This table holds 530,000 or so clones, 60% to 80% found once. Turning to this clone: What it binds is unknown.

The chain is built from TRBV28 and TRBJ2-1, with D perhaps being TRBD1 or TRBD2 (5 bases each). The sample was PBMCs. This TCR derives from a woman aged 40 to 50 in good health. Some clones in this sample may be carry-over from other donors' samples. CDR3 residues: CASSSPGAFNEQFF. The CDR3 DNA reads TGTGCCAGCAGTTCCCCCGGGGCCTTTAATGAGCAGTTCTTC.